This T cell receptor beta chain comes out of a study of a mutant IDH1 vaccine in newly diagnosed glioma. Study context: An approximately 60% male, approximately 38% female split and a mean age of approximately 40 years characterized treated patients. Pretreatment consisted of radiotherapy, temozolomide, or both, with most receiving both.

The time point: week 35, safety follow-up. It was 300 ug of mutant IDH1 20-mer peptide that made up each vaccine dose, given with topical imiquimod. Eight vaccinations reached patients in weeks 1, 3, 5, 7, 11, 15, 19 and 23. As to this clone: Its antigen is not known.

The repertoire was sequenced with immunoSEQ multiplex PCR; TCRdb's copy has only in-frame clones and lacks some. Among some 60,000 clones listed, approximately 87% were seen once. General observations from the study: Seemingly, pseudoprogression had no relation to changes in the top peripheral T cell clonotypes.

Germline V gene sequence: CDR1 KGHSH, CDR2 LQKENI. The CDR3 length is 14 residues. After removal of 7 bases from V and 3 bases from J, the junction contained 7 bases not matched to a gene. This rearrangement joins TRBV18 to TRBJ1-2, with TRBD1 matching over 8 bases. Material: PBMCs, obtained from a glioma patient whose treatment included an IDH1 peptide vaccine. This clonotype originated in a man aged 35 to 55 with glioma. The CDR3 sequence is CASYSTGEDYGYTF. CDR3 nucleotide sequence: TGTGCCAGCTACTCGACAGGGGAAGACTATGGCTACACCTTC.